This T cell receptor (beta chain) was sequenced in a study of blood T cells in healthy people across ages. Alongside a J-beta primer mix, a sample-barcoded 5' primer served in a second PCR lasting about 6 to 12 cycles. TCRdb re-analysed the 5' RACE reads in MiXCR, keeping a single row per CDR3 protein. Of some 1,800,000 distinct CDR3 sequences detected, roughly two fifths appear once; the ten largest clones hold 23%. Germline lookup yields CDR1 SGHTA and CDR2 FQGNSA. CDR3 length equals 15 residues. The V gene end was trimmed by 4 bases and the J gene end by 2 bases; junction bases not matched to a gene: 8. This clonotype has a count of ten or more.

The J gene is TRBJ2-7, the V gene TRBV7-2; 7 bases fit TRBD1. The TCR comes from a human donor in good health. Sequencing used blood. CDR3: CASSSNRGDAYEQYF. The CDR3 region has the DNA TGTGCCAGCAGCTCCAACAGGGGAGACGCCTACGAGCAGTACTTC.